Here is one T cell receptor beta chain with its context. This clonotype was observed many times. The antigen it binds to is not known. At one boundary the junction diverges from the germline segment, which might be a read error. This specimen's treatment or condition label, per the study, means: allogeneic hematopoietic cell transplantation with graft depleted of TCRalphabeta T cells and CD19 B cells. TCRalphabeta/CD19-depleted allogeneic hematopoietic cell grafts were given to the transplant recipients, all of whom were children. The data were taken from a study of T-cell reconstitution after alpha-beta-depleted transplantation in children (dated by TCRdb to the mid-2010s). Regarding the study in general: Using TCR repertoire profiling, the study quantitatively followed how T-cell immune reconstitution unfolded in children after TCRalphabeta/CD19-depleted allogeneic hematopoietic cell transplantation. The study at large found these results: Over subsequent months, a decline in hyperexpanded clone frequencies was noted, and after one year, T-cell counts and TCRbeta diversity were mostly ascribed to newly produced T cells. About two months after transplant, the apparently early recovery of alphabetaT-cell counts reportedly depended on just several hundred clones that had expanded rapidly and came from non-depleted graft cells. In some patients, the high TCRbeta diversity seen at day 60 was put down to recipient T cells and intrathymic progenitors that had survived conditioning.

Libraries were prepared through PCR. The run used an Illumina HiSeq 2500. TCR libraries were prepared with molecular barcoding, using unique molecular identifiers to normalize TCRbeta repertoire quantification. TCRdb took the public reads, trimmed them with fastp at Q25, ran MiXCR for clone calling and kept in-frame beta chains. Rows are combined by CDR3 protein, so each entry shows the most common genes and DNA. This sample holds 280,000 or so distinct CDR3 sequences; 11% were observed only once. Roughly a quarter of the sample is held by the ten biggest clonotypes. CDR1 is given as SGHTA and CDR2 as FQGNSA, both from the germline V gene. The CDR3 holds 11 amino acids from the cysteine to the phenylalanine. The read is trimmed to its CDR3 DNA, 33 bases read in frame from base 1.

The material sequenced was peripheral blood, taken 180 days after TCRalphabeta/CD19-depleted stem cell transplant. The V and J segments used are TRBV7-2 and TRBJ2-3, with an unclear D gene assignment. The clonotype comes from a male patient aged 2-9 years who had a stem cell transplant for chronic granulomatous disease, so the T cells may come from the graft donor. At the DNA level, the sequence is TGCGCCAGCAGCTTGGCAGATACGCAGTATTTT. This is translated as CASSLADTQYF.